Sequencing of this TCR beta chain was carried out in a study of blood T cell repertoires in COVID-19. With 0 bases removed from V and 9 bases from J, the gap between germline ends came to 9 bases. This CDR3 is built from 12 residues. Germline V lookup: CDR1 ENHRY, CDR2 SYGVKD. Data came from immunoSEQ multiplex PCR; TCRdb stores just in-frame clones and leaves some out. The sample lists 240,000 or so clones, 82% occurring once. The chain carries TRBV10-3 and TRBJ2-7; D ambiguous. Sequenced material: peripheral blood. The receptor comes from a woman between 55 and 75 years old with active or convalescent COVID-19. CDR3 nucleotides: TGTGCCATCAGTGAGTCGGCCTCATTGCAGTACTTC. Encoded protein: CAISESASLQYF.